This T cell receptor (beta chain) was obtained from a study of blood T cell repertoires in COVID-19. Clones were sequenced by immunoSEQ multiplex PCR, and TCRdb holds only the in-frame ones, with some missing. The repertoire holds around 180,000 clones, with about 90% as singletons. The junction had 6 bases not matched to a gene; V was cut back by 5 bases and J by 6 bases. From germline, CDR1 is MNHEY and CDR2 SMNVEV (reference sequence). The CDR3 contains 15 residues. The rearrangement joins TRBV27 to TRBJ1-6; 8 nucleotides align to TRBD1. The clonotype comes from a middle-aged man with active or convalescent COVID-19. Sequencing was performed on peripheral blood. In nucleotides, the CDR3 is TGTGCCAGCAGTCCCCGGACAGGGAGTAATTCACCCCTCCACTTT. Translation: CASSPRTGSNSPLHF.